The next 11 T cell receptor beta chains were all read from a single sample in a study of blood T cells in healthy people across ages. The authors ran a second PCR of 7 to 11 cycles using a sample-barcoded 5' primer and a J-beta primer mix. TCRdb re-called the 5' RACE reads through MiXCR, storing one row per CDR3 protein. The sample shows 700,000 or so distinct CDR3 sequences, approximately 40% of them seen only once. Sequenced material: blood. All receptors derive from a man aged 80 or over in good health.

This clonotype was counted a few times. The CDR3 protein is CAWSVWLQNTQFF. The CDR3 coding sequence is TGTGCCTGGAGTGTTTGGCTACAAAATACGCAGTTCTTC. The chain employs TRBV30 and TRBJ2-1; D is unresolved. There are 13 residues in the CDR3. With 0 bases removed from V and 12 bases from J, the gap between germline ends came to 15 bases. CDR1 GTSNPN and CDR2 SVGIG come from the germline V gene (reference sequence).

This clonotype occurred a few times. This rearrangement joins TRBV7-2 to TRBJ2-3; D is perhaps TRBD1 (5 bases). The length of the CDR3 is 15 residues. V was pared by 5 bases and J by 4 bases, with 16 bases between. The germline gives CDR1 SGHTA, CDR2 FQGNSA. The DNA for the CDR3 is TGTGCCAGCAGCCGTCAAGCTGGGGCCTCAGATACGCAGTATTTT. Protein sequence: CASSRQAGASDTQYF.

The rearrangement joins TRBV2 to TRBJ2-7, with 8 bases lining up with TRBD1. J gave up 7 bases and V 6 bases, and 11 bases lay outside the gene matches. The CDR3 consists of 14 residues. Germline V gene data show CDR1 as SNHLY and CDR2 as FYNNEI. Here the CDR3 DNA reads TGTGCCAGCAGGGGTGACAGGGGTTCTCGGGAGCAGTACTTC. Translation: CASRGDRGSREQYF.

This clonotype was detected a few times. V is TRBV4-3 and J is TRBJ1-1, with a possible D match to TRBD1 (5 bases). The CDR3 is 13 residues long. CDR1 and CDR2 from the germline V gene are LGHNA and YSLEER. The V end lost 1 base, the J end lost 7 bases, and 10 bases lay between the germline ends. The CDR3 sequence is CASSQVGQSEAFF. The CDR3 nucleotides read TGCGCCAGCAGCCAAGTTGGACAAAGTGAAGCTTTCTTT.

This clonotype was counted a few times. V gene TRBV4-1 combines with J gene TRBJ1-2; 7 bases line up with TRBD1. The ends lost 0 bases at V and 7 bases at J; junction bases unmatched: 5. Looked up from germline, CDR1 is MGHRA and CDR2 is YSYEKL. There are 14 residues in the CDR3. The CDR3 spells CASSQEDRTRGYTF. CDR3 DNA sequence: TGCGCCAGCAGCCAAGAGGACAGGACCCGTGGCTACACCTTC.

The chain recombines TRBV7-9 with TRBJ2-2, with D possibly being TRBD2 (6 bases). CDR3 length: 16 residues. Trimming took 5 bases from V and 1 from J, leaving 14 bases between them. The germline V gene has CDR1 SEHNR and CDR2 FQNEAQ (reference sequence). CDR3 bases: TGTGCCAGCAGCGCCGAGACTAGGGTGAACACCGGGGAGCTGTTTTTT. This gives the protein CASSAETRVNTGELFF. Full variable domain (rest looked up from reference TRBV7-9 and TRBJ2-2): DTGVSQNPRHKITKRGQNVTFRCDPISEHNRLYWYRQTLGQGPEFLTYFQNEAQLEKSRLLSDRFSAERPKGSFSTLEIQRTEQGDSAMYLCASSAETRVNTGELFFGEGSRLTVL.

There are a few counts of this clonotype. The rearrangement joins TRBV27 to TRBJ2-7; 8 bases align to TRBD1. From germline, CDR1 is MNHEY and CDR2 SMNVEV (reference sequence). The J segment lost 2 bases and the V segment lost 5 bases, leaving 8 bases of the junction unmatched. This CDR3 comprises 15 residues. CDR3 amino acids: CASSLRQGSAYEQYF. CDR3 nucleotide sequence: TGTGCCAGCAGTCTCCGACAGGGGTCGGCCTACGAGCAGTACTTC.

The V call is TRBV24-1, the J call TRBJ2-3; a weak D match, TRBD1 (6 bases). Germline V lookup: CDR1 KGHDR, CDR2 SFDVKD. V dropped 4 bases and J dropped 0 bases, with 13 bases sitting between them. This CDR3 region has 16 residues. CDR3 nucleotide sequence: TGTGCCACCAGTGACCGTACAGGGTTCAGCACAGATACGCAGTATTTT. Translation: CATSDRTGFSTDTQYF.

Only a few counts were recorded for this clonotype. One end of the junction varies from germline; a read error may be responsible. The gene calls are TRBV5-5 and TRBJ1-5; maybe TRBD1 (6 bases). This CDR3 region has 16 residues. Germline CDR1 and CDR2: SGHKS and YYEKEE (reference sequence). CDR3 nucleotide sequence: TGTGCCAGCAGCCGAAGCGGGGACACAAGCACTCAGCCCCAGCATTTT. It encodes CASSRSGDTSTQPQHF.

This clonotype has ten or more counts. The CDR3 sequence: CSDGRGTDTQYF. The CDR3 bases are TGCAGCGACGGACGGGGCACAGATACGCAGTATTTT. The rearrangement uses TRBV29-1 and TRBJ2-3; no clear D. Trimming shortened V by 7 bases and J by 1 base, and 9 bases separated the two germline ends. This CDR3 has 12 residues. Germline assignment: CDR1 SQVTM and CDR2 ANQGSEA.

The J gene is TRBJ2-3, the V gene TRBV15; 12 nucleotides align to TRBD2. Germline CDR1 is LNHNV and CDR2 is YYDKDF (reference sequence). V was pared by 3 bases and J by 2 bases, with 6 bases of the junction left unmatched. The CDR3 totals 17 residues. This chain's CDR3 is CATSRSWTSGNTDTQYF. The CDR3 DNA is TGTGCCACCAGCAGGAGCTGGACTAGCGGGAACACAGATACGCAGTATTTT.